A selection of T cell receptor beta chains follows, all from one sample in a study of blood T cell repertoires in COVID-19. Sequencing used immunoSEQ multiplex PCR; TCRdb keeps in-frame clones, though not all of them. The data hold under 350,000 clones, with 70% to 90% observed a single time. Sequences were obtained from peripheral blood. The receptors shown here come from a man aged 60 to 75 who had recovered from COVID-19. CDR3s include the opening cysteine and the closing phenylalanine or tryptophan. Fields, in order: CDR3 length, D gene, clone size, J gene, V gene, CDR3 DNA, CDR3 protein. D genes are given only for firm matches. Clone size is stated in some rows and not others, as once, few, many or a class when expanded.

17 | - | - | TRBJ2-1 | TRBV18 | TGTGCCAGCTCATCAAAGACAGGAAAGAGCTCCTACAATGAGCAGTTCTTC | CASSSKTGKSSYNEQFF
13 | - | few | TRBJ1-4 | TRBV12-3/TRBV12-4 | TGTGCCAGCAGAGACCAGTCCAGGGCAAAACTGTTTTTT | CASRDQSRAKLFF
12 | - | once | TRBJ2-2 | TRBV5-1 | TGCGCCAGCAATCAGAACACCGGGGAGCTGTTTTTT | CASNQNTGELFF
12 | - | - | TRBJ2-1 | TRBV12-3/TRBV12-4 | TGTGCCAGCAGTCGCTCCTACAATGAGCAGTTCTTC | CASSRSYNEQFF
14 | - | few | TRBJ2-7 | TRBV27 | TGTGCCAGCAGACCTAGGACTGTCACCTACGAGCAGTACTTC | CASRPRTVTYEQYF
13 | TRBD1 | - | TRBJ2-7 | TRBV11-2 | TGTGCCAGCAGCAGGGGACAGGGCTACGAGCAGTACTTC | CASSRGQGYEQYF
13 | TRBD1 | - | TRBJ2-5 | TRBV30 | TGTGCCTGGGCGAGGGACAGCTGGGAGACCCAGTACTTC | CAWARDSWETQYF
15 | - | - | TRBJ2-5 | TRBV5-1 | TGCGCCAGCAGCCGGGGGACGGGACCCGGAGAGACCCAGTACTTC | CASSRGTGPGETQYF
14 | TRBD2 | once | TRBJ2-1 | TRBV6-1 | TGTGCCAGCAGTGAATCTCGGGGGGGTCATGAGCAGTTCTTC | CASSESRGGHEQFF
14 | - | - | TRBJ2-1 | TRBV5-5 | TGTGCCAGCAGCTTGGGTCTAGTGGACAATGAGCAGTTCTTC | CASSLGLVDNEQFF
15 | - | - | TRBJ2-3 | TRBV11-2 | TGTGCCAGCAGCTTAGGGGCGGGCCGCACAGATACGCAGTATTTT | CASSLGAGRTDTQYF
13 | - | - | TRBJ1-3 | TRBV7-3 | TGTGCCAGCACAGGGAAGGCTGGAAACACCATATATTTT | CASTGKAGNTIYF
14 | TRBD1 | - | TRBJ1-2 | TRBV3-1/TRBV3-2 | TGTGCCAGCAGCCCTACGACAGGGTCGGGTGGCTACACCTTC | CASSPTTGSGGYTF
12 | TRBD1 | - | TRBJ2-1 | TRBV29-1 | TGCAGCGGGAGGACAGGTTACAATGAGCAGTTCTTC | CSGRTGYNEQFF
16 | TRBD2 | - | TRBJ2-1 | TRBV3-1/TRBV3-2 | TGTGCCAGCAGCCTTACTAGCGGGAGGGCCTTCGATGAGCAGTTCTTC | CASSLTSGRAFDEQFF
14 | TRBD2 | - | TRBJ2-7 | TRBV6-6 | TGTGCCAGCCAACCTAGCGGGAGTTCCTACGAGCAGTACTTC | CASQPSGSSYEQYF
10 | - | - | TRBJ1-2 | TRBV19 | TGTGCCAGCGGGACTTATGGCTACACCTTC | CASGTYGYTF
15 | TRBD1 | - | TRBJ1-5 | TRBV15 | TGTGCCACCAGCAGGGGACAGGGGGCTTTGCAGCCCCAGCATTTT | CATSRGQGALQPQHF
14 | - | - | TRBJ2-6 | TRBV30 | TGTGCCTGGAGACTGTCGGGAGGGGCCAACGTCCTGACTTTC | CAWRLSGGANVLTF
17 | - | - | TRBJ2-2 | TRBV29-1 | TGCAGCGTTGAAGGGGGCTCCTCTTCCGCGAACACCGGGGAGCTGTTTTTT | CSVEGGSSSANTGELFF
14 | - | few | TRBJ2-7 | TRBV7-6 | TGTGCCAGCAGCACTGGGCCCCACTCCTACGAGCAGTACTTC | CASSTGPHSYEQYF
19 | TRBD1 | - | TRBJ1-2 | TRBV5-1 | TGCGCCAGCAGCCCCATGGGTGTTGGGACAGGGACCATTAACTATGGCTACACCTTC | CASSPMGVGTGTINYGYTF
13 | - | - | TRBJ2-3 | TRBV7-9 | TGTGCCAGCAGCTTCGGTTCGGCAGATACGCAGTATTTT | CASSFGSADTQYF
14 | - | few | TRBJ2-3 | TRBV3-1/TRBV3-2 | TGTGCCAGCAGCCAAGTACTGAGCACAGATACGCAGTATTTT | CASSQVLSTDTQYF
15 | - | - | TRBJ2-6 | TRBV5-6 | TGTGCCAGCAGCTTTTCCAGCTCTGGGGCCAACGTCCTGACTTTC | CASSFSSSGANVLTF
16 | TRBD1 | - | TRBJ1-2 | TRBV5-1 | TGCGCCAGCAGCTTGGTAGTCGGGACAGGGCTTGATGGCTACACCTTC | CASSLVVGTGLDGYTF
15 | - | - | TRBJ2-4 | TRBV2 | TGTGCCAGCAATGACCCTGGGGCCCCCAAAAACATTCAGTACTTC | CASNDPGAPKNIQYF
14 | - | few | TRBJ2-5 | TRBV4-2 | TGTGCCAGCAGCCAAGATCCCCACGGGGAGACCCAGTACTTC | CASSQDPHGETQYF
15 | TRBD2 | - | TRBJ2-1 | TRBV15 | TGTGCCACCAGCGAGACTACGGGAGGATTCTATGAGCAGTTCTTC | CATSETTGGFYEQFF
14 | - | - | TRBJ2-7 | TRBV2 | TGTGCCAGCAGGGCGGCAGACCTGGGGCTTCGGCAGTACTTC | CASRAADLGLRQYF
11 | - | - | TRBJ2-7 | TRBV28 | TGTGCCAGCTTGGGGGCGTACGAGCAGTACTTC | CASLGAYEQYF
16 | TRBD2 | once | TRBJ2-3 | TRBV5-1 | TGCGCCAGCAGCCACCGGACTAGCGGGCGCACAGATACGCAGTATTTT | CASSHRTSGRTDTQYF
16 | - | - | TRBJ2-1 | TRBV5-1 | TGCGCCAGCAGCTTGATTTTGCAGGGGAGACACAATGAGCAGTTCTTC | CASSLILQGRHNEQFF
13 | - | - | TRBJ1-5 | TRBV5-6 | TGTGCCAGCAGCGGCAGAGGGATTCAGCCCCAGCATTTT | CASSGRGIQPQHF
14 | TRBD1 | - | TRBJ2-3 | TRBV7-9 | TGTGCCAGCAGCTTAGCTGTCGGGACAGGGGGCGCGTATTTT | CASSLAVGTGGAYF